The 3 T cell receptor beta chains below were found in one sample sequenced in a study of blood T cell repertoires in COVID-19. Some clones are missing from TCRdb's copy, which holds only in-frame ones; the method was immunoSEQ multiplex PCR. The sample records 150,000 to 180,000 clones, around 83% being singletons. Sequenced input: peripheral blood. These receptors all stem from a woman aged 60-70 years with COVID-19, enrolled during active disease.

This clone was observed once. This chain joins TRBV12-3 or TRBV12-4 and TRBJ2-3, with D perhaps matching TRBD1 (5 bases). With 6 bases removed from V and 5 bases from J, the gap between germline ends came to 9 bases. The length of the CDR3 is 12 residues. This CDR3 reads CASSPTGDTQYF. CDR3 DNA sequence: TGTGCCAGCAGCCCCACAGGAGATACGCAGTATTTT.

Only a few counts were recorded for this clone. The chain employs TRBV9 and TRBJ2-3; TRBD2 aligns across 16 bases. The V segment lost 4 bases and the J segment 0 bases; nucleotides outside the gene matches: 11. Germline-derived CDR1 and CDR2 are SGDLS and YYNGEE. The CDR3 extends over 20 amino acids. The CDR3 bases are TGTGCCAGCAGCCAAACGACCCCGGGACTAGCGGGAGGGAGCACAGATACGCAGTATTTT. Encoded protein: CASSQTTPGLAGGSTDTQYF.

The chain uses TRBV7-6 and TRBJ2-3, with TRBD1 as a possible D gene (5 bases). Germline CDR1 is SGHVS and CDR2 is FNYEAQ. V was trimmed by 5 bases and J by 0 bases, leaving 12 bases between them. The CDR3 covers 15 residues. This chain's CDR3 is CASSPRQLSTDTQYF. The CDR3 coding sequence is TGTGCCAGCAGCCCAAGACAGTTAAGCACAGATACGCAGTATTTT.